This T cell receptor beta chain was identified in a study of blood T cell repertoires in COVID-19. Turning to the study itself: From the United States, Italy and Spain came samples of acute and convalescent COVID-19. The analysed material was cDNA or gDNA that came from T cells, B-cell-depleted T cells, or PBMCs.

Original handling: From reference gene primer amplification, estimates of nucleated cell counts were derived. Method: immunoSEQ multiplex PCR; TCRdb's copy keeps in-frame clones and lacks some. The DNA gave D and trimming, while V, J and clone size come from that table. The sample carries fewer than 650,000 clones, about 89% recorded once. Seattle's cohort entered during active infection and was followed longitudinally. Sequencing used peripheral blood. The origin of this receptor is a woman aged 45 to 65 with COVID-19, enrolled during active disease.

The CDR3 reads CASSFPFRSGQETQYF. The CDR3 DNA is TGTGCCAGCAGCTTCCCATTCCGGTCTGGCCAAGAGACCCAGTACTTC. V usage is TRBV7-9 and J usage is TRBJ2-5; D remains ambiguous. The CDR3 sequence is 16 residues long. Trimming cost V 3 bases and J 1 base, with 15 bases left between them. CDR1 is SEHNR and CDR2 is FQNEAQ in the germline V gene (reference sequence).